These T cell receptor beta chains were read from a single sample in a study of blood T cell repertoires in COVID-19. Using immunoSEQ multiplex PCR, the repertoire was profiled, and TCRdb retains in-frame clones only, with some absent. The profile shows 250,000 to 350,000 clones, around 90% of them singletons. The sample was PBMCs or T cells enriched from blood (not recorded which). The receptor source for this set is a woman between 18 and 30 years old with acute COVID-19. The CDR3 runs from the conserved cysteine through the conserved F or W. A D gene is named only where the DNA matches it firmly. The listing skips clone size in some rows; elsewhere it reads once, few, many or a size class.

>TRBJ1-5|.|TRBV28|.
CASSLLGRTGQPQHF
TGTGCCAGCAGTTTATTGGGCAGAACGGGGCAGCCCCAGCATTTT
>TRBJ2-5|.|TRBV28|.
CASTPGAEETQYF
TGTGCCAGCACCCCAGGGGCTGAAGAGACCCAGTACTTC
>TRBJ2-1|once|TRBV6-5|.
CASSYGGAPSGIEQFF
TGTGCCAGCAGTTACGGGGGGGCCCCATCGGGCATTGAGCAGTTCTTC
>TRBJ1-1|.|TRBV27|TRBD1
CASSSQGATEAFF
TGTGCCAGCAGTTCACAGGGGGCCACTGAAGCTTTCTTT
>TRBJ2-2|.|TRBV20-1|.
CSASRQVNTGELFF
TGCAGTGCTAGTCGACAGGTGAACACCGGGGAGCTGTTTTTT
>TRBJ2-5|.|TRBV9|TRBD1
CASSRTGPQETQYF
TGTGCCAGCAGTAGGACAGGGCCCCAAGAGACCCAGTACTTC
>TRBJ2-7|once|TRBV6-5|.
CASSYSWPYEQYF
TGTGCCAGCAGTTACTCGTGGCCCTACGAGCAGTACTTC
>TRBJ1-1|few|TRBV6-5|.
CASSRTQNTEAFF
TGTGCCAGCAGTCGAACTCAGAACACTGAAGCTTTCTTT
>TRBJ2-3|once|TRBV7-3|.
CASSLMLAASTDTQYF
TGTGCCAGCAGCTTAATGTTAGCGGCTAGCACAGATACGCAGTATTTT
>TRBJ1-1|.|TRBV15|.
CATWRENTEAFF
TGTGCCACCTGGAGGGAGAACACTGAAGCTTTCTTT
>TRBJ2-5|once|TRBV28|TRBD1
CASSHRDRVQETQYF
TGTGCCAGCAGTCACCGGGACAGGGTACAAGAGACCCAGTACTTC
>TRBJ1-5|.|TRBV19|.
CASSIEDRNQPQHF
TGTGCCAGTAGTATAGAGGACAGAAATCAGCCCCAGCATTTT
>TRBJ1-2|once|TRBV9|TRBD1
CASSVYGQGDYGYTF
TGTGCCAGCAGCGTATACGGACAGGGGGACTATGGCTACACCTTC
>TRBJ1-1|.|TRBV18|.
CASSPGMNTEAFF
TGTGCCAGCTCACCCGGGATGAACACTGAAGCTTTCTTT
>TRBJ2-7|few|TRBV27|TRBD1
CASSLSGQGSYEQYF
TGTGCCAGCAGTTTATCGGGACAGGGCTCTTACGAGCAGTACTTC
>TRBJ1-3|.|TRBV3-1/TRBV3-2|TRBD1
CASSDRGFGNTIYF
TGTGCCAGCAGCGACAGGGGCTTTGGAAACACCATATATTTT
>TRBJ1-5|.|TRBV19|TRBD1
CASSGTGGVQPQHF
TGTGCCAGTAGCGGGACAGGGGGTGTTCAGCCCCAGCATTTT
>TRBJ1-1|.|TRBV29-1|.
CSAAGTLGQSKNTEAFF
TGCAGCGCGGCCGGGACTCTCGGGCAGAGTAAGAACACTGAAGCTTTCTTT
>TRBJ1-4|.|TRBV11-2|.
CASSSGRRGENMVNEKLFF
TGTGCCAGCAGCTCAGGGAGGCGAGGGGAGAACATGGTTAATGAAAAACTGTTTTTT
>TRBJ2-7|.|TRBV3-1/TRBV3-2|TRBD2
CASTSGSGAYEQYF
TGTGCCAGCACCTCGGGAAGCGGGGCCTACGAGCAGTACTTC
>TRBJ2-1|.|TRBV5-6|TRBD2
CASSLGGLAFYSYNEQFF
TGTGCCAGCAGCCTCGGGGGACTAGCGTTTTACTCCTACAATGAGCAGTTCTTC
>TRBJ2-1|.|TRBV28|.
CASWGGASPYNEQFF
TGTGCCAGCTGGGGGGGGGCAAGTCCCTACAATGAGCAGTTCTTC
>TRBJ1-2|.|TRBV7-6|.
CASSPSTGSPVRGYTF
TGTGCCAGCAGCCCATCGACAGGTTCTCCTGTTCGGGGCTACACCTTC
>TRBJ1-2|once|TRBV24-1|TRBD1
CATSDSAGTGSYGYTF
TGTGCCACCAGTGATTCGGCCGGGACAGGATCTTATGGCTACACCTTC
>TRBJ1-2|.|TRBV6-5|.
CASTSLSDGYTF
TGTGCCAGCACCTCACTCAGCGATGGCTACACCTTC
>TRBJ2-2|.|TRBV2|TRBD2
CASMGTSNTGELFF
TGTGCCAGCATGGGGACTAGCAACACCGGGGAGCTGTTTTTT
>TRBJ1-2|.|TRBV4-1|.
CASSQVATAPDGYTF
TGCGCCAGCAGCCAAGTTGCCACAGCTCCTGATGGCTACACCTTC
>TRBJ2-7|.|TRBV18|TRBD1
CASSPSGGPMPYEQYF
TGTGCCAGCTCACCCTCAGGGGGCCCTATGCCCTACGAGCAGTACTTC
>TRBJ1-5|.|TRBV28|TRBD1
CASSPPRQGGNQPQHF
TGTGCCAGCAGTCCCCCCCGACAGGGTGGCAATCAGCCCCAGCATTTT
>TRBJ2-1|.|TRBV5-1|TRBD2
CASSLEGGSPYNEQFF
TGCGCCAGCAGCTTGGAAGGCGGGAGTCCCTACAATGAGCAGTTCTTC
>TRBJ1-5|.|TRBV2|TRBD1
CASSPGQADQPQHF
TGTGCCAGCAGTCCGGGACAGGCCGATCAGCCCCAGCATTTT
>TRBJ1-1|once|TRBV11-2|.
CASSISGTTEAFF
TGTGCCAGCAGCATTTCAGGAACCACTGAAGCTTTCTTT
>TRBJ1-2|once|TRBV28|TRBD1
CASSLIGQGGNGYTF
TGTGCCAGCAGTTTGATTGGACAGGGTGGGAATGGCTACACCTTC
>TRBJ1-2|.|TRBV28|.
CASKGEHTDGYTF
TGTGCCTCCAAAGGGGAACACACCGATGGCTACACCTTC
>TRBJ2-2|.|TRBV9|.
CASNYHDQPPTGELFF
TGTGCCAGCAACTATCACGACCAACCGCCCACCGGGGAGCTGTTTTTT
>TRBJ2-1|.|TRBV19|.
CASNFRGSINEQFF
TGTGCCAGTAACTTTAGGGGCAGTATCAATGAGCAGTTCTTC
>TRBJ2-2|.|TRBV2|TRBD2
CASAAGEHSNTGELFF
TGTGCCAGCGCGGCGGGGGAGCATTCGAACACCGGGGAGCTGTTTTTT
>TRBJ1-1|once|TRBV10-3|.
CAISETRATMNTEAFF
TGTGCCATCAGTGAGACGAGGGCGACCATGAACACTGAAGCTTTCTTT
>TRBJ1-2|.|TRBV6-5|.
CASSYSDGGYGYTF
TGTGCCAGCAGTTACTCTGACGGGGGCTATGGCTACACCTTC
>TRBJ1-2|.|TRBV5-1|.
CASSLDGRGNYGYTF
TGCGCCAGCAGCTTGGACGGCAGGGGTAACTATGGCTACACCTTC
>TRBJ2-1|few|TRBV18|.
CASSPRASREVMFF
TGTGCCAGCTCACCCCGGGCCTCGAGGGAGGTTATGTTCTTC
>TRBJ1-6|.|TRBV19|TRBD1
CASSVDRGQNSPLHF
TGTGCCAGTAGTGTCGACAGGGGGCAAAATTCACCCCTCCACTTT
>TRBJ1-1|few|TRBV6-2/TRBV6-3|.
CASSYSNTNTEAFF
TGTGCCAGCAGTTACTCGAACACGAACACTGAAGCTTTCTTT
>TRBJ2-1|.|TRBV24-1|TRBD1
CATSGRGHKDEQFF
TGTGCCACCAGTGGCAGGGGGCACAAGGATGAGCAGTTCTTC
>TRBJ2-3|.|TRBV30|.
CAWSAAAGWTDTQYF
TGTGCCTGGAGCGCAGCGGCCGGGTGGACAGATACGCAGTATTTT
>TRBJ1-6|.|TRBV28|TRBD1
CASSPYVFRDRTSSYNSPLHF
TGTGCCAGCAGTCCTTACGTATTCCGGGACAGGACCAGCTCCTATAATTCACCCCTCCACTTT